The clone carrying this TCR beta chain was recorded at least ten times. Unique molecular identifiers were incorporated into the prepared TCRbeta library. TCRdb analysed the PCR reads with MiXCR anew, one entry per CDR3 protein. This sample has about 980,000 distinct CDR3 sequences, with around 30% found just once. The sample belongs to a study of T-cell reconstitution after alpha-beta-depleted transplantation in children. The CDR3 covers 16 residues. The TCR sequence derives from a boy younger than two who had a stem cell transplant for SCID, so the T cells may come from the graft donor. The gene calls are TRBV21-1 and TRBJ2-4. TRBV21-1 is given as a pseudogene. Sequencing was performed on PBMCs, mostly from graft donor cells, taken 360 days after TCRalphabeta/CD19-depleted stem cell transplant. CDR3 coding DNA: TGTGCCGGAATCCACATAGGCAGACTAGCCAAAAACATTCAGTACTTC. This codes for CAGIHIGRLAKNIQYF.